This T cell receptor beta chain was found in a study of cytomegalovirus exposure and HLA in healthy donors. The study's findings and limits: First-cohort TCR clusters were later found to tend to co-occur in the approximately 120 validation repertoires.

Generated by immunoSEQ multiplex PCR, the TCRdb table keeps only in-frame clones and is missing some. The sample carries 95,000 to 150,000 clones, approximately 90% recorded once. A remark on this clone: Antigen unknown.

Material for sequencing was PBMCs. The TCR sequence derives from a woman aged 18 to 35 in good health and CMV-seronegative.

CDR3 region: CASSFFEGRNTGELFF. The DNA of the CDR3 is TGTGCCAGCAGCTTTTTTGAAGGGAGGAACACCGGGGAGCTGTTTTTT. The chain recombines TRBV7-8 with TRBJ2-2; D may be TRBD2 (5 bases). The CDR3 extends over 16 amino acids. Germline loops: CDR1 SGHVS, CDR2 FQNEAQ. V gave up 3 bases and J gave up 1 base, with 12 bases separating them.